This T cell receptor (beta chain) was observed in a study of molecular identifiers for immune sequencing clone quantification. There are many counts of this clonotype. TCRdb used MiXCR to reprocess the PCR reads, holding one entry per CDR3 protein. The data show more than 450,000 distinct CDR3 sequences, with around 23% seen just once and approximately 0.76% held by the top ten. The trim removed 0 bases at V and 8 bases at J, leaving 1 base unmatched. Germline V gene sequence: CDR1 MNHEY, CDR2 SMNVEV (reference sequence). There are 13 residues in the CDR3. The TCR comes from a human donor in good health. Some libraries in this study had Jurkat cell RNA spiked in. Material for sequencing was naive CD8+ T cells from blood, with Jurkat cell RNA spiked in. Subset of the sample: FACS-sorted CD8+CD4-CCR7+CD45RA+ naive T cells. The chain employs TRBV27 and TRBJ2-1, with TRBD1 identical over 7 bases. The CDR3 region is CASSLSGGYEQFF. In nucleotides, the CDR3 is TGTGCCAGCAGTTTATCAGGGGGCTATGAGCAGTTCTTC.